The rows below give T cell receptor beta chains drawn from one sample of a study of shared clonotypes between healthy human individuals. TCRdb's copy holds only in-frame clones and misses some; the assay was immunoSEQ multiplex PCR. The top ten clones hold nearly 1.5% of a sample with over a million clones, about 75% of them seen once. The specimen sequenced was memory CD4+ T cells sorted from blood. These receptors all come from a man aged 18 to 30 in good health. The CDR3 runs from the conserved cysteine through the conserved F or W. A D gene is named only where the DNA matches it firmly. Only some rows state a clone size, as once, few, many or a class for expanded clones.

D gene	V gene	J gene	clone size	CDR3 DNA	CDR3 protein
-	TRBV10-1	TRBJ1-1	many	TGCGCCAGCAGCGCGGGGATGAACACTGAAGCTTTCTTT	CASSAGMNTEAFF
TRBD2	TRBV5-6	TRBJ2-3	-	TGTGCCAGCAACCGGCAGCGGGAGGCAGATACGCAGTATTTT	CASNRQREADTQYF
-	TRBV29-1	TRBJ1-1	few	TGCAGCGTTAACCGGGGGACTGAAGCTTTCTTT	CSVNRGTEAFF
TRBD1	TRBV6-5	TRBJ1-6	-	TGTGCCAGCAGGGCGACAGGGTTGAATTCACCCCTCCACTTT	CASRATGLNSPLHF
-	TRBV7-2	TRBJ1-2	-	TGTGCCAGCAGCCCCTACGGAGTGGTAGGTTATGGCTACACCTTC	CASSPYGVVGYGYTF
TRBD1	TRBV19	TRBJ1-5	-	TGTGCCAGTACGTTGAGGACAGGCTACACTAGCAATCAGCCCCAGCATTTT	CASTLRTGYTSNQPQHF
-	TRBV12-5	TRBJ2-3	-	TGTGCTAGTGGTTTGGGGGGTAAGAACACAGATACGCAGTATTTT	CASGLGGKNTDTQYF
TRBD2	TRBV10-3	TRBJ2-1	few	TGTGCCATGTCTAGCGGGAGGGCCAATGAGCAGTTCTTC	CAMSSGRANEQFF
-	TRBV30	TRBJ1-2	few	TGTGCCTGGGGAGGTAGTTTAAAACACTATGGCTACACCTTC	CAWGGSLKHYGYTF
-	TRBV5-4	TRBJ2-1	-	TGTGCCAGCAGCGCGGGACAGACCTACAATGAGCAGTTCTTC	CASSAGQTYNEQFF
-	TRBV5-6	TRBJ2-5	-	TGTGCCAGCAGCCGGAAAGGGCGGGGGCTATTCCAAGAGACCCAGTACTTC	CASSRKGRGLFQETQYF
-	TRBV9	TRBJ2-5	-	TGTGCCAGCAGCGTAGCTAGTCGTCGGGGAGAGACCCAGTACTTC	CASSVASRRGETQYF
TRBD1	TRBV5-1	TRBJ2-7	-	TGCGCCAGCAGCGACAGGGTAAACTACGAGCAGTACTTC	CASSDRVNYEQYF
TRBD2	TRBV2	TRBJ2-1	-	TGTGCCAGCAGCCTTTTGGCTAGCGGGACCAATGAGCAGTTCTTC	CASSLLASGTNEQFF
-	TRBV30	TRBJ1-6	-	TGTGCCTCGAGCATAGGGGATGGAAACTCACCCCTCCACTTT	CASSIGDGNSPLHF
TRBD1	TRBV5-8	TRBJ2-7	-	TGTGCCAGCAGCTCGTTAGGACAGGCCGTCTACGAGCAGTACTTC	CASSSLGQAVYEQYF
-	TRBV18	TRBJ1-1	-	TGTGCCAGCTCACCGTCAGACAAGAACACTGAAGCTTTCTTT	CASSPSDKNTEAFF
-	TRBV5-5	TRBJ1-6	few	TGTGCCAGCACCACCGTGGGGGGACTTAATTCACCCCTCCACTTT	CASTTVGGLNSPLHF
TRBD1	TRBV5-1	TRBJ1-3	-	TGCGCCAGCACCCGGGGCGGGGACAGGGCGGCCTCTGGAAACACCATATATTTT	CASTRGGDRAASGNTIYF
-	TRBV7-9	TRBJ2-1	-	TGTGCCAGCAGCTTAACTCACCCCACCCTCGATGAGCAGTTCTTC	CASSLTHPTLDEQFF
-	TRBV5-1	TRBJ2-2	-	TGCGCCAGCAGCCTGACCATCACCGGGGAGCTGTTTTTT	CASSLTITGELFF
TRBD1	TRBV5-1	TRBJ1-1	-	TGCGCCAGCAGTTCCGGGACAGCAAACACTGAAGCTTTCTTT	CASSSGTANTEAFF
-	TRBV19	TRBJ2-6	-	TGTGCCAGTAGTATAGTCGGCGGAAGTGGGGCCAACGTCCTGACTTTC	CASSIVGGSGANVLTF
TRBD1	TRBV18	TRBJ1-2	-	TGTGCCAGCTCACCCCCCCACAGGGGATATGGCTACACCTTC	CASSPPHRGYGYTF
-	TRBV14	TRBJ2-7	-	TGTGCCAGCAGCCAAGCGGGGGCGGCAGGGTACGAGCAGTACTTC	CASSQAGAAGYEQYF
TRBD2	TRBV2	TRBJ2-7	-	TGTGCCAGCAGCCGTCAGACTAGCGGGAGGGCCTACGAGCAGTACTTC	CASSRQTSGRAYEQYF
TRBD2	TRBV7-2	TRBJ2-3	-	TGTGCCAGCAGCTTCCCTAGCGGTTCCACAGATACGCAGTATTTT	CASSFPSGSTDTQYF
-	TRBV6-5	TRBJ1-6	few	TGTGCCAGCAGCCAGGACACTTCACCCCTCCACTTT	CASSQDTSPLHF
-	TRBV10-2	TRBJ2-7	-	TGCGCCAGCAGAGTGGACGGTCCCTACGAGCAGTACTTC	CASRVDGPYEQYF
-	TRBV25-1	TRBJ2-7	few	TGTGCCAGCAACCGCGTGGACGAGCAGTACTTC	CASNRVDEQYF
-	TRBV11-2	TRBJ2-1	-	TGTGCCAGCAGCAAGGGGGGACAGAACTACAATGAGCAGTTCTTC	CASSKGGQNYNEQFF
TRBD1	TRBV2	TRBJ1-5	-	TGTGCCAGCAGTGGGGACAGAAACAATCAGCCCCAGCATTTT	CASSGDRNNQPQHF
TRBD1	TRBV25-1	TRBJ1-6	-	TGTGCCAGCAGGGGACAGTTCTATAATTCACCCCTCCACTTT	CASRGQFYNSPLHF